The clone carrying this T cell receptor beta chain was seen a handful of times. The antigen is undetermined. The CDR3 runs to 15 residues. The V gene lost 3 bases and the J gene lost 2 bases, with 11 bases spanning the gap. Germline-derived CDR1 and CDR2 are LNHDA and SQIVND (reference sequence). This entry is derived from a study of T cells in Graves' hyperthyroidism and ophthalmopathy. Study outcomes and limitations: Most thyroid clonotypes expanded above 0.001 appeared in blood too.

RNA transcripts provided the source from which TCR beta CDR3 regions were amplified. In the first-round RT-PCR of the TCR CDR3, the HTBI primer set was used. MiXCR, run by TCRdb on the multiplex PCR reads, gives a single entry per CDR3 protein. The sample includes 600,000 to 650,000 distinct CDR3 sequences, 16% of them seen just once. The receptor's source is a young woman with Graves' hyperthyroidism. This chain joins TRBV19 and TRBJ1-5; weak D call: TRBD1 (5 bases). Sequencing was done on a sample of blood. The CDR3 loop is CASSIRGAGNQPQHF. CDR3 nucleotide sequence: TGTGCCAGTAGTATTCGGGGCGCGGGCAATCAGCCCCAGCATTTT.